The 14 T cell receptor beta chains presented below share a single source sample, sequenced in a study of sequential checkpoint blockade in melanoma. Sequencing used immunoSEQ multiplex PCR; TCRdb keeps in-frame clones, though not all of them. The table lists around 41,000 clones, 80% to 90% of them singletons, with 9% to 15% in the top ten. The treatment denotes: randomized to nivolumab then ipilimumab (arm A) or the reverse (arm B). The sample in question was CD8+ T cells sorted from blood (inferred from file names), obtained from a patient given nivolumab and ipilimumab in sequence. These receptor sequences come from a human donor with melanoma.

The chain carries TRBV6-1 and TRBJ2-7; a weak D match, TRBD1 (6 bases). Germline V lookup: CDR1 MNHNS, CDR2 SASEGT. There are 14 residues in the CDR3. V was pared by 5 bases and J by 2 bases, with 13 bases between. In DNA form, the CDR3 reads TGTGCCAGCAGTCCATTAGGGGGTACCTACGAGCAGTACGTC. Translating gives CASSPLGGTYEQYV.

The chain links TRBV19 to TRBJ2-1, with TRBD2 identical over 7 bases. The trim removed 5 bases at V and 9 bases at J, leaving 13 bases unmatched. Germline V lookup: CDR1 LNHDA, CDR2 SQIVND (reference sequence). The CDR3 sequence is 15 residues long. DNA for the CDR3: TGTGCCAGTAGTTCCCCCCCCGGCGGGAGTGTTGAGCAGTTCTTC. Its protein product is CASSSPPGGSVEQFF.

The chain is built from TRBV11-3 and TRBJ2-5, with 8 bases lining up with TRBD2. This CDR3 is built from 16 residues. V lost 4 bases and J lost 4; bases outside the gene matches: 11. Germline loops: CDR1 SGHNT, CDR2 YENEEA. CDR3 sequence: CASSSILAGLGETQYF. The CDR3 nucleotides read TGTGCCAGCAGCTCAATCCTAGCGGGCCTGGGAGAGACCCAGTACTTC.

The chain joins TRBV5-1 to TRBJ2-7, with a weak D call TRBD1 (6 bases). With 7 bases removed from V and 0 bases from J, the gap between germline ends came to 8 bases. The CDR3 covers 12 residues. Germline lookup yields CDR1 SGHRS and CDR2 YFSETQ. CDR3 in amino acids: CASQGYSYEQYF. CDR3 nucleotides: TGCGCCAGCCAGGGGTACTCCTACGAGCAGTACTTC.

This chain connects TRBV5-4 to TRBJ2-2, with a weak D call TRBD2 (7 bases). CDR3 length: 13 residues. Trimming stripped 7 bases from V and 6 bases from J, with 13 bases between. CDR1 and CDR2 from the germline V gene are SGHNT and YYREEE (reference sequence). The CDR3 sequence is CASSRGGPGELFF. In nucleotides, the CDR3 is TGTGCCAGCTCAAGGGGGGGGCCCGGGGAGCTGTTTTTT.

This chain joins TRBV9 and TRBJ2-1; 10 nucleotides match TRBD1. The CDR3 totals 14 residues. Per germline, CDR1 SGDLS and CDR2 YYNGEE. V lost 3 bases to trimming and J lost 4 bases; unmatched junction nucleotides: 1. The CDR3 DNA reads as TGTGCCAGCAGCGAGGGACAGGGGTACAATGAGCAGTTCTTC. It specifies CASSEGQGYNEQFF.

The chain uses TRBV5-4 and TRBJ2-5; a possible D gene is TRBD1 (7 bases). Per germline, CDR1 SGHNT and CDR2 YYREEE (reference sequence). This CDR3 has 14 amino acids. Trimming pared 4 bases from V and 12 bases from J, leaving 22 bases between. The CDR3 here is CASSPAAGGSAEYF. Here the CDR3 DNA reads TGTGCCAGCAGCCCGGCGGCAGGGGGGTCAGCTGAGTACTTC.

The CDR3 DNA reads as TGCGCCAGCAGCTCCCGACAGGGCAGGACTGAAGCTTTCTTT. Protein product: CASSSRQGRTEAFF. V and J are TRBV4-1 and TRBJ1-1; 7 bases agree with TRBD1. Germline V gene data show CDR1 as MGHRA and CDR2 as YSYEKL. The CDR3 is 14 residues long. Trimming cost V 5 bases and J 5 bases; bases outside gene matches: 8.

The rearrangement links TRBV5-1 to TRBJ2-3; 11 bases map to TRBD2. The CDR3 is 16 residues long. Per the germline V gene, CDR1 is SGHRS and CDR2 is YFSETQ. The trim removed 1 base at V and 2 bases at J, leaving 3 bases unmatched. DNA for the CDR3: TGCGCCAGCAGCTTGCTGGGACTAGCGGACACAGATACGCAGTATTTT. It encodes CASSLLGLADTDTQYF.

This clone occurred once. This chain links TRBV27 with TRBJ2-7; a weak D match, TRBD1 (5 bases). Germline loops: CDR1 MNHEY, CDR2 SMNVEV (reference sequence). The V and J ends lost 5 bases and 1 base respectively, with 12 bases between them. This CDR3 has 14 amino acids. The CDR3 DNA sequence: TGTGCCAGCAGTAGATCGACAGCTTCCTACGAGCAGTACGTC. Its protein is CASSRSTASYEQYV.

The chain couples TRBV19 to TRBJ1-1; D is unclear. Trimming took off 0 bases at V and 7 bases at J, with 27 bases between the two ends. CDR1 is LNHDA and CDR2 is SQIVND in the germline V gene (reference sequence). The CDR3 spans 19 residues. DNA of the CDR3: TGTGCCAGTAGTATAGATCTATCCAGGATTGGTTTCGTCGGTAGTGAAGCTTTCTTT. It codes for CASSIDLSRIGFVGSEAFF. Combining the CDR3 with reference TRBV19 and TRBJ1-1 gives the whole variable domain DGGITQSPKYLFRKEGQNVTLSCEQNLNHDAMYWYRQDPGQGLRLIYYSQIVNDFQKGDIAEGYSVSREKKESFPLTVTSAQKNPTAFYLCASSIDLSRIGFVGSEAFFGQGTRLTVV.

The V and J genes are TRBV7-9 and TRBJ2-7; no firm D call. Per germline, CDR1 SEHNR and CDR2 FQNEAQ (reference sequence). The ends were cut back, 1 base at V and 0 bases at J, with 4 bases in the middle. This CDR3 comprises 13 residues. Here the CDR3 DNA reads TGTGCCAGCAGCTTAGTTAGCTCCTACGAGCAGTACTTC. It encodes CASSLVSSYEQYF.

V usage is TRBV4-1 and J usage is TRBJ2-3, with a tentative D call TRBD2 (6 bases). Trimming shortened V by 4 bases and J by 7 bases, and 15 bases separated the two germline ends. CDR1 is MGHRA, CDR2 YSYEKL, per germline. The CDR3 sequence is 14 residues long. This chain's CDR3 is CASSPDLGGNTQYF. CDR3 DNA sequence: TGCGCCAGCAGCCCGGACTTAGGAGGGAATACGCAGTATTTT.

V usage is TRBV10-3 and J usage is TRBJ1-1, with TRBD1 matching over 7 bases. Germline lookup yields CDR1 ENHRY and CDR2 SYGVKD. The junction had 5 bases not matched to a gene; V was cut back by 2 bases and J by 5 bases. CDR3 length: 14 residues. The CDR3 sequence is CAISETGVSTEAFF. For the CDR3, the DNA is TGTGCCATCAGTGAGACAGGGGTTAGTACTGAAGCTTTCTTT.